Each of the 24 T cell receptor beta chains below was sequenced from the same sample in a study of Graves' ophthalmopathy and Graves' hyperthyroidism. TCR beta CDR3 amplification used RNA transcripts. First-round RT-PCR relied on HTBI primers, and a second-round multiplex PCR came next. TCRdb re-called the multiplex PCR reads through MiXCR, storing one row per CDR3 protein. The data contain fewer than 650,000 distinct CDR3 sequences, about 20% of them singletons. Material: peripheral blood. These TCRs come from a woman between 18 and 29 years old with stable Graves' hyperthyroidism. Some clones in this sample may be carry-over from other donors' samples.

This clonotype was observed at least ten times. This chain joins TRBV12-3 or TRBV12-4 and TRBJ2-6; D is uncertain. Between the trimmed V and J ends, which lost 8 bases and 0 bases, there was a span of 8 bases. This CDR3 is built from 14 residues. CDR3: CASGAHSGANVLTF. The CDR3 region has the DNA TGTGCCAGCGGCGCGCACTCTGGGGCCAACGTCCTGACTTTC.

In this sample, this clonotype turned up many times. This chain uses TRBV12-3 or TRBV12-4 with TRBJ1-1, with D perhaps matching TRBD1 (6 bases). The CDR3 runs to 13 residues. Trimming took 10 bases from V and 5 from J, leaving 17 bases between them. The CDR3 region has the DNA TGTGCCAACCTAAAAGGGGGGAGTACTGAAGCTTTCTTT. Residues: CANLKGGSTEAFF.

This clonotype was observed at least ten times. V usage is TRBV7-2 and J usage is TRBJ1-5, with TRBD1 as a possible D gene (6 bases). Germline V gives CDR1 SGHTA, CDR2 FQGNSA. The V end was cut by 5 bases, the J end by 9 bases, with 14 bases between. This CDR3 is 13 amino acids long. DNA for the CDR3: TGTGCCAGCAGCCAAGGGGGGGTCCTGCCCCAGCATTTT. This gives the protein CASSQGGVLPQHF. Full variable domain (missing parts from reference TRBV7-2 and TRBJ1-5): GAGVSQSPSNKVTEKGKDVELRCDPISGHTALYWYRQSLGQGLEFLIYFQGNSAPDKSGLPSDRFSAERTGGSVSTLTIQRTQQEDSAVYLCASSQGGVLPQHFGDGTRLSIL.

There are many counts of this clonotype. The rearrangement joins TRBV12-3 or TRBV12-4 to TRBJ2-2; D is ambiguous. The V end lost 6 bases, the J end lost 6 bases, and 11 bases lay between the germline ends. This CDR3 is built from 13 residues. CDR3 loop: CASRMQVSGELFF. The CDR3 nucleotides read TGTGCCAGCAGGATGCAGGTCTCCGGGGAGCTGTTTTTT.

On this clonotype: At one end, the junction sequence differs from germline, possibly due to a read error. The chain couples TRBV5-1 to TRBJ1-1; TRBD1 might be the D (5 bases). CDR3 length: 14 amino acids. CDR1 SGHRS and CDR2 YFSETQ come from the germline V gene. The CDR3 nucleotides read TGCGCCAGCAGGACGACAGATGGTAGCACTGATGCTTTCTTT. Translation gives CASRTTDGSTDAFF.

This clonotype was counted at least ten times. The rearrangement joins TRBV6-2 or TRBV6-3 to TRBJ1-2; 8 nucleotides match TRBD1. J gave up 8 bases and V 2 bases, and 4 bases lay outside the gene matches. In germline, CDR1 is MNHEY, CDR2 SVGEGT. The CDR3 loop spans 13 amino acids. This CDR3 is CASSYPQGGGYTF. The CDR3, as DNA: TGTGCCAGCAGTTACCCACAGGGGGGAGGCTACACCTTC.

This clonotype was recorded many times. V is TRBV20-1 and J is TRBJ1-1, with D possibly TRBD1 on 6 matching bases. Trimming left V 5 bases short and J 5 bases short, with 15 bases between. CDR1 DFQATT and CDR2 SNEGSKA come from the germline V gene (reference sequence). The CDR3 extends over 13 amino acids. DNA of the CDR3: TGCAGTGCTGTCCGGGGGCTGAGAACTGAAGCTTTCTTT. Protein product: CSAVRGLRTEAFF.

The chain is built from TRBV30 and TRBJ2-6; TRBD2 matches at 10 bases. This CDR3 contains 15 residues. The V and J ends lost 4 bases and 0 bases, in that order; junction bases with no gene match: 0. Germline CDR1 is GTSNPN and CDR2 is SVGIG (reference sequence). CDR3 in amino acids: CAWTSGSSGANVLTF. The CDR3, as DNA: TGTGCCTGGACTAGCGGGAGCTCTGGGGCCAACGTCCTGACTTTC.

Details on this clonotype: The conserved final phenylalanine or tryptophan is absent from the CDR3, which likely points to a read error. This rearrangement joins TRBV3-1 to TRBJ1-1; D gene uncertain. The V end lost 4 bases, the J end lost 0 bases, and 12 bases lay between the germline ends. Germline CDR1 LGHDT, CDR2 YNNKEL (reference sequence). This CDR3 region has 15 residues. CDR3 sequence (DNA): TGTGCCAGCAGCCGCCGCCAACGACTGAACACTGAAGCTTTCTCT. Its protein is CASSRRQRLNTEAFS.

This clonotype was seen just once. V and J are TRBV2 and TRBJ2-7, with TRBD1 matching over 8 bases. V lost 7 bases, J lost 6 bases, and 8 bases stayed unmatched. The CDR3 loop spans 13 amino acids. CDR1 and CDR2 (germline): SNHLY, FYNNEI. The CDR3 DNA is TGTGCCAGCAAGCCCGGACAGGGAAGCGAGCAGTACTTC. The encoded protein is CASKPGQGSEQYF.

This clonotype was recorded at least ten times. The chain combines TRBV6-1 with TRBJ2-7; D may be TRBD2 (5 bases). The germline gives CDR1 MNHNS, CDR2 SASEGT. The CDR3 is 14 residues long. V was clipped by 8 bases and J by 3 bases, with 17 bases between them. The CDR3 spells CASSKPGTVYEQYF. In nucleotides, the CDR3 is TGTGCCAGCTCGAAGCCGGGAACTGTCTACGAGCAGTACTTC.

In this sample, this clonotype turned up many times. The chain joins TRBV27 to TRBJ1-6; D gene unclear. V was pared by 3 bases and J by 6 bases, with 9 bases between. The CDR3 totals 14 residues. Germline CDR1 reads MNHEY; CDR2 reads SMNVEV (reference sequence). The CDR3 sequence is CASSFPGPNSPLHF. The CDR3 DNA is TGTGCCAGCAGTTTCCCTGGACCTAATTCACCCCTCCACTTT.

This clonotype occurred a few times. The chain couples TRBV6-5 to TRBJ1-1, with D tentatively TRBD1 (6 bases). Germline V gene lookup returns CDR1 MNHEY and CDR2 SVGAGI. V dropped 4 bases and J dropped 5 bases, with 17 bases sitting between them. This CDR3 comprises 15 residues. The DNA for the CDR3 is TGTGCCAGCAGTTCTACACAGGGAATAGGGACTGAAGCTTTCTTT. As protein: CASSSTQGIGTEAFF.

The V and J genes are TRBV11-2 and TRBJ2-7; tentatively, D is TRBD1 (6 bases). Germline V gene data show CDR1 as SGHAT and CDR2 as FQNNGV. With 1 base removed from V and 5 bases from J, the gap between germline ends came to 12 bases. The CDR3 contains 14 residues. As DNA, the CDR3 is TGTGCCAGCAGCTTAGCCAGGGGACGCGACGAGCAGTACTTC. The encoded protein is CASSLARGRDEQYF.

The V and J genes are TRBV6-1 and TRBJ1-1; the D gene is possibly TRBD1 (5 bases). The CDR3 is 12 residues long. The V gene lost 9 bases and the J gene lost 1 base, with 9 bases spanning the gap. Germline lookup yields CDR1 MNHNS and CDR2 SASEGT. CDR3 bases: TGTGCCAGTTACGGGGGGAACACTGAAGCTTTCTTT. This gives the protein CASYGGNTEAFF.

This clonotype was seen repeatedly, ten times or more. V usage is TRBV2 and J usage is TRBJ2-2; no definite D call. Germline assignment: CDR1 SNHLY and CDR2 FYNNEI. V gave up 4 bases and J gave up 1 base, with 10 bases separating them. The CDR3 has 15 residues. The DNA for the CDR3 is TGTGCCAGCAGTGGGAGATCGATGAACACCGGGGAGCTGTTTTTT. This translates into CASSGRSMNTGELFF.

This clonotype was seen ten or more times. J is TRBJ2-7 and V is TRBV30, with TRBD2 as a possible D gene (5 bases). The CDR3 sequence is 14 residues long. Per germline, CDR1 GTSNPN and CDR2 SVGIG (reference sequence). V lost 1 base and J lost 3, with 13 bases in between. The CDR3 region has the DNA TGTGCCTGGAGTGAACGACACGGGATCTACGAGCAGTACTTC. Translating it yields CAWSERHGIYEQYF.

This chain connects TRBV7-8 to TRBJ2-7, with no clear D. Deletions cut 1 base from V and 6 bases from J, with 10 bases between. The CDR3 runs to 13 residues. Germline CDR1 and CDR2: SGHVS and FQNEAQ. The CDR3 sequence: CASSLDDGGEQYF. CDR3 DNA sequence: TGTGCCAGCAGCTTAGATGACGGTGGCGAGCAGTACTTC.

This clonotype was found a few times. V is TRBV3-1 and J is TRBJ2-7; no firm D call. CDR1 and CDR2 (germline): LGHDT, YNNKEL (reference sequence). The CDR3 is made up of 13 amino acids. Between the trimmed V and J ends, which lost 6 bases and 3 bases, there was a span of 12 bases. The CDR3 region has the DNA TGTGCCAGCAGTCCAAATGGGGACTACGAGCAGTACTTC. This gives the protein CASSPNGDYEQYF.

This clonotype was seen a few times. This rearrangement joins TRBV2 to TRBJ1-6; 9 bases map to TRBD1. CDR1 is SNHLY, CDR2 FYNNEI, per germline. The CDR3 totals 15 residues. V shed 2 bases and J 8 bases; nucleotides not matched to a gene: 4. The CDR3 DNA follows: TGTGCCAGCAGTGAAACAGGGGGCTGGGATTCACCCCTCCACTTT. Its translation is CASSETGGWDSPLHF.

The chain has TRBV7-2 and TRBJ2-7; 9 bases align to TRBD1. Germline assignment: CDR1 SGHTA and CDR2 FQGNSA. Trimming took 2 bases from V and 7 from J; bases not matched to a gene: 6. The CDR3 spans 14 residues. The CDR3 here is CASSLWGQGSEQYF. The CDR3 DNA is TGTGCCAGCAGCTTATGGGGACAGGGTAGTGAGCAGTACTTC.

This clonotype was seen many times. This sequence joins TRBV30 and TRBJ2-2; no definite D call. Germline assignment: CDR1 GTSNPN and CDR2 SVGIG (reference sequence). Trimming removed 0 bases from V and 5 bases from J, with 7 bases in between. The CDR3 spans 13 residues. For the CDR3, the DNA is TGTGCCTGGAGTGTATCGGGTACCGGGGAGCTGTTTTTT. This codes for CAWSVSGTGELFF.

This clonotype was observed at least ten times. The chain uses TRBV12-3 or TRBV12-4 and TRBJ1-2, with D tentatively TRBD1 (6 bases). The CDR3 has 14 residues. V lost 6 bases, J lost 7 bases, and 18 bases lay in between. The CDR3 loop reads CASSPWGGASGYTF. For the CDR3, the DNA is TGTGCCAGCAGCCCCTGGGGGGGCGCGAGTGGCTACACCTTC.

At least ten counts were recorded for this clonotype. The chain uses TRBV12-3 or TRBV12-4 and TRBJ2-2, with a weak D call TRBD2 (5 bases). The CDR3 length is 14 residues. V gave up 7 bases and J gave up 1 base, with 10 bases separating them. In DNA, the CDR3 is TGTGCCAGCAACTCGGGAAGGAACACCGGGGAGCTGTTTTTT. This encodes CASNSGRNTGELFF.